This TCR beta chain was captured in a study of T cells in Graves' hyperthyroidism and ophthalmopathy. Germline CDR1 SNHLY, CDR2 FYNNEI. V was cut by 8 bases and J by 1 base, with 15 bases left in between. CDR3 length: 14 amino acids. RNA transcripts were the template for amplifying TCR beta CDR3 regions. HTBI primers were used for first-round RT-PCR of the TCR CDR3. TCRdb itself ran the multiplex PCR reads through MiXCR, one entry per CDR3 protein. Of 600,000 or so distinct CDR3 sequences in the sample, 15% to 20% were seen once. Absence of ophthalmopathy progression within 18 months defined stable Graves' hyperthyroidism. A patient was excluded if there was uncontrolled infection, other autoimmune disease, pregnancy or lactation. Diagnoses rested on clinical symptoms, serum thyroxine and TRAb, thyroid ultrasound and orbital computed tomography. Many counts were recorded for this clonotype. The antigen is not known.

Findings of the study overall: It was a median around 6 months before onset that the model predicted ophthalmopathy.

Sequences were obtained from blood. This chain links TRBV2 with TRBJ2-7, with D possibly matching TRBD1 (7 bases). This TCR came from a woman in her 30s with Graves' hyperthyroidism. Here the CDR3 DNA reads TGTGCCAGCGCGGGACAGTTGATATCCTACGAGCAGTACTTC. Its protein is CASAGQLISYEQYF.